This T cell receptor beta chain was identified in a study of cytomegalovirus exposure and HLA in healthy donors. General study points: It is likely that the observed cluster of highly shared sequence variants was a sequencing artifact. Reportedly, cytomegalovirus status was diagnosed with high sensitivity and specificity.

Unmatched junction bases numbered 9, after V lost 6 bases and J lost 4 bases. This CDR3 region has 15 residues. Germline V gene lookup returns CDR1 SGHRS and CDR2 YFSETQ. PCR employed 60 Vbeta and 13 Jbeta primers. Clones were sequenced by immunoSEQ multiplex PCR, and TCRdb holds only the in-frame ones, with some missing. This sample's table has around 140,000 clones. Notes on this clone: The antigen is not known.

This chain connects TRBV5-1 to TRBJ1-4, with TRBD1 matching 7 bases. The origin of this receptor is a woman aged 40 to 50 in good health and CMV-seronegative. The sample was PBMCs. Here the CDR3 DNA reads TGCGCCAGCAAACCATCCGGGACAGTTAATGAAAAACTGTTTTTT. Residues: CASKPSGTVNEKLFF.